This TCR beta chain comes out of a study of T cell repertoires in cytomegalovirus infection. Remarks on this clonotype: Its antigen is currently unknown.

The CDR3 length is 14 residues. The J segment lost 7 bases and the V segment lost 6 bases, leaving 9 bases of the junction unmatched. One entry per CDR3 protein results from TCRdb running MiXCR on the reads. The sample has around 430,000 distinct CDR3 sequences; about 42% are singletons. General study findings and limits: CMV-specific HLA-C-restricted TCR beta clonotypes dominated the ex vivo response.

The sequence was obtained from a human donor in good health (CMV status not recorded). Some clones in this sample may be carry-over from other donors' samples. Sequences were derived from cultured PBMCs, sampled from culture after CMV antigen stimulation. J is TRBJ1-5 and V is TRBV12-3 or TRBV12-4; TRBD1 agrees at 7 bases. This CDR3 reads CASRGQTRNQPQHF. DNA for the CDR3: TGTGCCAGCAGGGGACAGACCAGAAACCAGCCCCAGCATTTT.